This paragraph covers one T cell receptor (beta chain) sequence. The data originate from a study of blood T cell repertoires in COVID-19. The wider study: Italy, Spain and the United States were the sources of the convalescent and acute COVID-19 samples. PBMCs, B-cell-depleted T cells, or T cells were the source of the cDNA or gDNA that made up the material.

The CDR3 spans 16 residues. CDR1 and CDR2 (germline): LNHDA, SQIVND (reference sequence). J was trimmed by 5 bases and V by 5 bases; bases with no gene match: 11. Authors' data handling: By means of reference gene primer amplification, nucleated cell counts were estimated. The method was immunoSEQ multiplex PCR; TCRdb's version includes in-frame clones alone and lacks a portion of them. Clonal size and the V and J genes are those of that table, whereas D and trimming came from the DNA. The sample gives roughly 140,000 clones, roughly 88% of which show up once; roughly 1.9% is in the top ten. J is TRBJ2-3 and V is TRBV19, with TRBD1 identical over 9 bases. This clonotype was obtained from a man in his 70s with acute or convalescent COVID-19. The sequenced sample consisted of peripheral blood. CDR3 amino acids: CASSFADRGWGDTQYF. The CDR3 DNA reads TGTGCCAGTAGTTTCGCCGACAGGGGGTGGGGAGATACGCAGTATTTT.